This T cell receptor (beta chain) is drawn from a study of PD-1 blockade in classical Hodgkin lymphoma (dated by TCRdb to the early 2020s). Context from the whole study: Nivolumab dosing was 3 mg/kg intravenously every 2 weeks, continuing until either disease progression or unacceptable toxicity. To define a peripheral blood immune signature of response to PD-1 blockade in classical Hodgkin lymphoma, the study combined TCR beta sequencing with CyTOF.

On the study overall, not on this receptor specifically: Diversity was lower in patients who began nivolumab less than 1 year after ASCT, so these patients were left out of later analyses to avoid confounding by immune reconstitution. By C4D1, a significant rise was seen in CD4+ TCR diversity but not in CD8+ TCR diversity (p=0.0027 vs p=0.16), and the rise was most apparent among complete responders (p=0.02). Only a single clinical trial cohort was studied, and what caused the repertoire differences, possibly disease activity or prior therapy, remained undefined. Newly diagnosed patients were reported to have lower baseline TCR diversity than healthy donors, and relapsed/refractory patients were reported to have lower baseline TCR diversity still. Trial patients with a complete response had baseline diversity similar to that of newly diagnosed patients, while partial responders and progressors had significantly lower diversity.

The time point label on this specimen signifies: cycle 2 day 1 (C2D1) of nivolumab. All trial patients had relapsed after autologous stem cell transplantation, with cohorts A, B and C differing in prior brentuximab vedotin exposure. The trial cohort included 50 to 60 patients with relapsed/refractory classical Hodgkin lymphoma, and each patient had a best overall response of complete response, partial response or progressive disease. In the multi-cohort phase II CheckMate 205 trial, trial patients received single-agent nivolumab. An independent review committee assessed best overall response by applying the 2007 International Working Group response criteria. Trial PBMCs were collected immediately before nivolumab initiation (C1D1) and during therapy at cycle 2 day 1 and cycle 4 day 1. Peripheral blood was collected in 8 mL Vacutainer Cell Preparation Tubes, from which PBMCs were isolated by centrifugation and then cryopreserved.

Remarks on this clone: Its target antigen remains unknown. The input lacks base qualities; no much larger clone sits a single base away. Other DNA sequences within the sample encode an identical CDR3.

Spanning cysteine to phenylalanine, the CDR3 consists of 14 amino acids. The CDR3 DNA has 42 bases and is translated from base 1. The germline V gene provides CDR1 KGHSH and CDR2 LQKENI. Compared with germline, V lacks 3 bases and J lacks 1 base; bases without a gene match: 0. Genomic DNA was extracted with the Qiagen DNeasy kit from unsorted PBMCs and from negatively selected CD4+ and CD8+ fractions. Using primers that anneal to V and J segments, immunoSEQ multiplex PCR amplified the TCR beta CDR3 regions. A synthetic immune receptor repertoire was used to minimize amplification bias, and remaining bias was computationally removed after sequencing. In the original analysis: Custom Python scripts were used to quantify repertoire diversity as the Shannon entropy index. Unsorted, CD4+ and CD8+ repertoires were examined separately, except in combined analyses, for which CD4+ and CD8+ sequences were merged in silico. Clonal expansion was defined as at least a 2-fold frequency increase after treatment relative to C1D1, with a pseudocount of 0.5 for undetected baseline clones. Singleton clones were defined as clones with 0 or 1 copy at C1D1, and non-singleton clones were defined as clones with 2 or more copies. Clones expanded in unsorted samples were labelled as CD4+, CD8+ or unknown by matching protein sequences in sorted samples from the same patient. Wilcoxon tests were applied to paired samples to test diversity changes from C1D1 to C4D1. What TCRdb holds here is the immuneACCESS table cut down to in-frame rearrangements. Part of the clones is not present; checked against another copy, under half of the missing clones reflect an unresolved V gene, and the others are unexplained. The V and J calls and clone size are taken from that table; D and trimming were inferred from the DNA. The sample table holds 90,000 to 130,000 clones, of which 80% to 90% were seen once. The ten largest clones take up approximately 20% of the sample.

This specimen was peripheral blood mononuclear cells (PBMCs), taken before the second cycle of nivolumab. This receptor was taken from a human donor with classical Hodgkin lymphoma. The sequence links TRBV18 to TRBJ1-1; TRBD1 lines up with 9 middle nucleotides. The DNA reads TGTGCCAGCTCACCGGGACAGGGGAACACTGAAGCTTTCTTT. Protein translation: CASSPGQGNTEAFF.